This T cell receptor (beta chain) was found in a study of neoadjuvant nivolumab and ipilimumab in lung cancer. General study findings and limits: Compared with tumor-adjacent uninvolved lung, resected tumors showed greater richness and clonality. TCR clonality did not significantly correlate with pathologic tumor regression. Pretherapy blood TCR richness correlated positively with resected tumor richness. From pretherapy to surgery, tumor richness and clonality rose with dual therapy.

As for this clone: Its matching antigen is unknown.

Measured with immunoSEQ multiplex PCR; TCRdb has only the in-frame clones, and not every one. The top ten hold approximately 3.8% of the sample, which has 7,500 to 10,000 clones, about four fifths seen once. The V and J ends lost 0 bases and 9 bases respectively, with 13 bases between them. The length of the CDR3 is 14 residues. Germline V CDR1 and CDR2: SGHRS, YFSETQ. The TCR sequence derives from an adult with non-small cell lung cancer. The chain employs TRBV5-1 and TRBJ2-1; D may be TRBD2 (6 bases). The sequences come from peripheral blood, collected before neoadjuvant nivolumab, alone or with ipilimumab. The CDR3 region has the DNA TGCGCCAGCAGCTTGGTATCACTAGCTGGTGAGCAGTTCTTC. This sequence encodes CASSLVSLAGEQFF.